This T cell receptor beta chain was sequenced for a study of blood T cell repertoires in COVID-19. Study at large: Italy, Spain and the United States were the sources of the convalescent and acute COVID-19 samples. T cells, B-cell-depleted T cells, or PBMCs provided the cDNA or gDNA that served as material.

Original analysis: Counts of nucleated cells, estimated from reference gene primer amplification, were obtained. Clones were sequenced by immunoSEQ multiplex PCR, and TCRdb holds only the in-frame ones, with some missing. The V and J calls and the clone size are those of that table, but D and trimming were determined from the DNA. Seen here are just over 650,000 clones, approximately 90% observed once, and the top ten hold about 0.24%. The V gene end was trimmed by 2 bases and the J gene end by 0 bases; junction bases not matched to a gene: 3. There are 16 residues in the CDR3. Germline assignment: CDR1 KGHSH and CDR2 LQKENI.

This clonotype was sampled from a young woman with acute or convalescent COVID-19. The chain is built from TRBV18 and TRBJ2-7, with 11 bases that match TRBD1. Sequenced input: peripheral blood. In DNA form, the CDR3 reads TGTGCCAGCTCACCAGGGACAGGGGGGGGCTCCTACGAGCAGTACTTC. Amino acid sequence: CASSPGTGGGSYEQYF.